This section outlines one T cell receptor beta chain sequence together with its context. This specimen belongs to a study of molecular identifiers for immune sequencing clone quantification. TCRdb recomputed calls from the PCR reads with MiXCR, one row per CDR3 protein. Here the sample spans around 480,000 distinct CDR3 sequences, about a fifth being singletons. Per germline, CDR1 SGHRS and CDR2 YFSETQ. The CDR3 runs 13 residues. The V end was cut by 1 base, the J end by 4 bases, with 6 bases between. This sequence joins TRBV5-1 and TRBJ2-1; no clear D gene. The origin of this receptor is a human donor in good health. Some libraries in this study had Jurkat cell RNA spiked in. Input material: naive CD8+ T cells from blood, with Jurkat cell RNA spiked in. The subset denotes: FACS-sorted CD8+CD4-CCR7+CD45RA+ naive T cells. CDR3 loop: CASSLTDYNEQFF. The CDR3 coding sequence is TGCGCCAGCAGCTTGACAGATTACAATGAGCAGTTCTTC. Based on the CDR3 plus reference TRBV5-1 and TRBJ2-1, the full variable domain is KAGVTQTPRYLIKTRGQQVTLSCSPISGHRSVSWYQQTPGQGLQFLFEYFSETQRNKGNFPGRFSGRQFSNSRSEMNVSTLELGDSALYLCASSLTDYNEQFFGPGTRLTVL.